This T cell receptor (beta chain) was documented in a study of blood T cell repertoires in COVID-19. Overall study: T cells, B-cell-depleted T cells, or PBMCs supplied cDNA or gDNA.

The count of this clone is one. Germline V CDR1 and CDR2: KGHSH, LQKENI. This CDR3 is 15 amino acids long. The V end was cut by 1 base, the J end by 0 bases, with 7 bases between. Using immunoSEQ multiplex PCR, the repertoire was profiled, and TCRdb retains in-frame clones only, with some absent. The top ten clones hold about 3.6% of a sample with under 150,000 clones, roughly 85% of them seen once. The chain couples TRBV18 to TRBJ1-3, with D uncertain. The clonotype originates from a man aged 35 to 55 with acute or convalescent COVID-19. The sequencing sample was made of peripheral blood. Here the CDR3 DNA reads TGTGCCAGCTCACCACGAGTCGACTCTGGAAACACCATATATTTT. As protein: CASSPRVDSGNTIYF.